The 27 T cell receptor beta chains below all came from one sample that was sequenced in a study of cytomegalovirus exposure and HLA in healthy donors. Amplification used 60 Vbeta primers and 13 Jbeta primers. TCRdb's table, derived via immunoSEQ multiplex PCR, lists solely in-frame clones and lacks some. In the table there are under 150,000 clones, 76% of which are singletons. The sequencing input was PBMCs. Receptors were obtained from a female donor in good health and CMV-seropositive.

The chain employs TRBV11-1 and TRBJ2-2, with 7 bases that match TRBD2. CDR3 size: 17 residues. V dropped 4 bases and J dropped 4; count of bases not matched to a gene: 12. Germline values: CDR1 SGHAT, CDR2 FQDESV (reference sequence). The CDR3 protein is CASSSYGISGGTGELFF. The CDR3 DNA sequence: TGTGCCAGCAGCTCTTATGGGATTTCGGGAGGCACCGGGGAGCTGTTTTTT.

V and J are TRBV18 and TRBJ1-1, with D perhaps matching TRBD1 (6 bases). Germline loops: CDR1 KGHSH, CDR2 LQKENI. The CDR3 length is 15 residues. Trimming removed 2 bases at V and 1 base at J, with 11 bases between. The CDR3 region has the DNA TGTGCCAGCTCACCAAACGCAGGGGCGAACACTGAAGCTTTCTTT. It encodes CASSPNAGANTEAFF.

The rearrangement uses TRBV4-2 and TRBJ2-5, with D perhaps TRBD1 (5 bases). Germline V CDR1 and CDR2: LGHNA, YNFKEQ. This CDR3 spans 15 amino acids. Trimming cost V 1 base and J 3 bases, with 12 bases left between them. CDR3 in DNA: TGTGCCAGCAGCCAAGTATGGCTGACAGAAGAGACCCAGTACTTC. Protein sequence: CASSQVWLTEETQYF.

The V gene is TRBV19, the J gene TRBJ2-3; D remains unclear. This CDR3 has 16 residues. Trimming stripped 3 bases from V and 4 bases from J, with 17 bases between. Germline V gene lookup returns CDR1 LNHDA and CDR2 SQIVND (reference sequence). The CDR3 reads CASSISVVCRSDTQYF. CDR3 nucleotide sequence: TGTGCCAGTAGTATTTCGGTTGTTTGTCGCTCAGATACGCAGTATTTT.

The V call is TRBV10-3, the J call TRBJ2-2; 7 nucleotides match TRBD1. Trimming took 0 bases from V and 6 from J; bases not matched to a gene: 22. Germline V gene sequence: CDR1 ENHRY, CDR2 SYGVKD. The CDR3 has 21 amino acids. The CDR3: CAISESLVWKNRGIRAGELFF. CDR3 DNA: TGTGCCATCAGTGAGTCGTTAGTCTGGAAGAACAGGGGAATTCGGGCCGGGGAGCTGTTTTTT.

There are a few counts of this clone. The CDR3 spells CSVWTGVPYNEQFF. The CDR3, as DNA: TGCAGCGTTTGGACAGGGGTCCCCTACAATGAGCAGTTCTTC. The chain carries TRBV29-1 and TRBJ2-1; 9 bases are a match to TRBD1. In germline, CDR1 is SQVTM, CDR2 ANQGSEA. The V and J ends lost 5 bases and 2 bases, in that order; junction bases with no gene match: 4. This CDR3 has 14 residues.

The chain combines TRBV7-6 with TRBJ2-7, with D possibly TRBD2 on 6 matching bases. Germline V CDR1 and CDR2: SGHVS, FNYEAQ. V lost 1 base, J lost 3 bases, and 19 bases lay in between. The CDR3 spans 17 residues. CDR3 protein: CASSLEARGTGLYEQYF. CDR3 DNA sequence: TGTGCCAGCAGCTTAGAGGCTCGGGGGACCGGTCTCTACGAGCAGTACTTC.

The V gene is TRBV5-1, the J gene TRBJ1-1; the match to TRBD1 covers 9 bases. CDR1 SGHRS and CDR2 YFSETQ come from the germline V gene. With V trimmed by 2 bases and J by 8 bases, 7 bases remained unmatched. There are 14 residues in the CDR3. Written as DNA, the CDR3 is TGCGCCAGCAGCTTCCTCGGACAGGGGCTGGAAGCTTTCTTT. Translated, it gives CASSFLGQGLEAFF.

The chain employs TRBV19 and TRBJ1-1; D perhaps matches TRBD1 (6 bases). CDR3 length: 13 residues. Trimming removed 10 bases at V and 0 bases at J, with 12 bases between. CDR1 is LNHDA and CDR2 is SQIVND in the germline V gene (reference sequence). CDR3 in DNA: TGTGCCACCGGCAGGGGCATGAACACTGAAGCTTTCTTT. Translation: CATGRGMNTEAFF.

The V and J genes are TRBV6-1 and TRBJ2-1; D unresolved. In germline, CDR1 is MNHNS, CDR2 SASEGT. The CDR3 covers 12 residues. Deletions cut 3 bases from V and 9 bases from J, with 9 bases between. The DNA for the CDR3 is TGTGCCAGCAGTGATAGCCGCCTTGAGCAGTTCTTC. Encoded protein: CASSDSRLEQFF.

The V gene is TRBV18, the J gene TRBJ1-5; maybe TRBD1 (6 bases). CDR1 KGHSH and CDR2 LQKENI come from the germline V gene. The CDR3 length is 14 residues. Trimming stripped 3 bases from V and 8 bases from J, with 14 bases between. Written as DNA, the CDR3 is TGTGCCAGCTCACCTGAAACAGGGTTGGAGCCCCAGCATTTT. This encodes CASSPETGLEPQHF.

This clone was observed a few times. This chain joins TRBV28 and TRBJ2-7; 10 bases align to TRBD1. Germline lookup yields CDR1 MDHEN and CDR2 SYDVKM. The CDR3 is 14 residues long. J was trimmed by 5 bases and V by 5 bases; bases with no gene match: 6. The CDR3 is CASSPGQGPDEQYF. The CDR3, as DNA: TGTGCCAGCAGTCCGGGACAGGGGCCTGACGAGCAGTACTTC.

This clone was seen only a few times. The chain carries TRBV5-1 and TRBJ2-3, with 11 positions matching TRBD2. The CDR3 spans 18 residues. Germline values: CDR1 SGHRS, CDR2 YFSETQ. J was trimmed by 3 bases and V by 0 bases; bases with no gene match: 9. The CDR3 DNA follows: TGCGCCAGCAGCTTGGTGCCAGCAACTAGCGGGAGTACAGATACGCAGTATTTT. This gives the protein CASSLVPATSGSTDTQYF.

The chain uses TRBV6-1 and TRBJ1-5, with D maybe TRBD1 (6 bases). Germline V gene data show CDR1 as MNHNS and CDR2 as SASEGT. V lost 6 bases and J 6 bases, leaving 15 bases between the germline ends. CDR3 length: 14 residues. The CDR3 coding sequence is TGTGCCAGCAGGAGGGGGGGGGTAGCTCAGCCCCAGCATTTT. Translation gives CASRRGGVAQPQHF.

The gene calls are TRBV21-1 and TRBJ1-1. TRBV21-1 counts as a pseudogene. The CDR3 is 14 residues long. In DNA, the CDR3 is TGTGCCAGCAGCAGGGCAGGGAGGGACACTGAAGCTTTCTTT. As protein: CASSRAGRDTEAFF.

This sequence joins TRBV27 and TRBJ2-2, with TRBD2 as a possible D gene (6 bases). The CDR3 runs to 19 residues. V dropped 6 bases and J dropped 1 base, with 24 bases sitting between them. Germline V gives CDR1 MNHEY, CDR2 SMNVEV (reference sequence). The CDR3 reads CASRGWAGTQSGNTGELFF. The DNA of the CDR3 is TGTGCCAGCAGGGGGTGGGCCGGGACTCAAAGCGGGAACACCGGGGAGCTGTTTTTT.

V and J are TRBV7-8 and TRBJ2-3, with 10 bases matching TRBD2. The CDR3 has 17 residues. Per the germline V gene, CDR1 is SGHVS and CDR2 is FQNEAQ. Trimming at V came to 5 bases and at J to 4 bases, leaving 12 bases not matched to a gene. CDR3 residues: CASSLRIASGGPDTQYF. The CDR3 DNA reads as TGTGCCAGCAGCCTTAGGATCGCTAGCGGGGGCCCAGATACGCAGTATTTT. The complete variable domain, with remaining parts taken from reference TRBV7-8 and TRBJ2-3, reads GAGVSQSPRYKVAKRGQDVALRCDPISGHVSLFWYQQALGQGPEFLTYFQNEAQLDKSGLPSDRFFAERPEGSVSTLKIQRTQQEDSAVYLCASSLRIASGGPDTQYFGPGTRLTVL.

The chain employs TRBV10-3 and TRBJ1-1; TRBD1 matches at 10 bases. V shed 10 bases and J 0 bases; nucleotides not matched to a gene: 5. The V gene's germline CDR1 is ENHRY and CDR2 SYGVKD. The CDR3 loop spans 14 amino acids. Here the CDR3 DNA reads TGTGCCACCGGACAGGGGGGAATGAACACTGAAGCTTTCTTT. Translated: CATGQGGMNTEAFF.

The chain joins TRBV4-1 to TRBJ2-3; 13 positions agree with TRBD2. From germline, CDR1 is MGHRA and CDR2 YSYEKL. Trimming cost V 8 bases and J 4 bases; bases outside gene matches: 12. CDR3 length: 17 amino acids. The CDR3: CASGTSGRASFADTQYF. The CDR3 DNA is TGCGCCAGCGGTACTAGCGGGAGGGCCAGTTTCGCAGATACGCAGTATTTT.

V and J are TRBV28 and TRBJ2-2; 12 bases match TRBD2. This CDR3 has 18 amino acids. Germline V gene sequence: CDR1 MDHEN, CDR2 SYDVKM. The ends lost 5 bases at V and 1 base at J; junction bases unmatched: 8. Written as DNA, the CDR3 is TGTGCCAGCAGTACCTCGACTAGCGGGGGACTGAACACCGGGGAGCTGTTTTTT. Translating gives CASSTSTSGGLNTGELFF.

The chain links TRBV5-4 to TRBJ2-1, with a tentative D call TRBD1 (6 bases). Germline-derived CDR1 and CDR2 are SGHNT and YYREEE (reference sequence). The CDR3 length is 14 residues. Trimming shortened V by 4 bases and J by 4 bases, and 12 bases separated the two germline ends. The CDR3 coding sequence is TGTGCCAGCAGCACCCAGGACAGATACAATGAGCAGTTCTTC. Translation: CASSTQDRYNEQFF.

The CDR3 sequence: CASRGAGATYEQYF. The CDR3 DNA reads as TGTGCCAGCAGGGGTGCGGGGGCGACCTACGAGCAGTACTTC. The chain carries TRBV6-1 and TRBJ2-7; possibly TRBD2 for D (7 bases). Trimming removed 6 bases from V and 2 bases from J, with 14 bases in between. Germline V lookup: CDR1 MNHNS, CDR2 SASEGT. This CDR3 is 14 amino acids long.

This rearrangement joins TRBV28 to TRBJ1-4; TRBD1 matches at 8 bases. The CDR3 length is 11 residues. With 3 bases clipped from V and 17 bases from J, the junction kept 5 bases outside the gene matches. Germline V lookup: CDR1 MDHEN, CDR2 SYDVKM. The CDR3 sequence is CASSFRGQGFF. CDR3 nucleotide sequence: TGTGCCAGCAGTTTTAGAGGACAGGGTTTTTTT.

The DNA for the CDR3 is TGTGCCAGCAGCTTAGGCCTGGGGGCCGGATCCTACAATGAGCAGTTCTTC. This sequence encodes CASSLGLGAGSYNEQFF. This chain connects TRBV13 to TRBJ2-1; possibly TRBD1 for D (6 bases). The length of the CDR3 is 17 residues. Germline-derived CDR1 and CDR2 are PRHDT and FYEKMQ (reference sequence). V was clipped by 0 bases and J by 1 base, with 13 bases between them.

The chain uses TRBV7-3 and TRBJ1-1; no reliable D call. V dropped 5 bases and J dropped 7 bases, with 14 bases sitting between them. This CDR3 spans 13 amino acids. The germline V gene encodes CDR1 SGHTA and CDR2 FQGTGA. The DNA for the CDR3 is TGTGCCAGCAGCGAATCCCCGGGAGGTGAAGCTTTCTTT. Translated: CASSESPGGEAFF.

The J gene is TRBJ2-7, the V gene TRBV27; the match to TRBD2 covers 9 bases. There are 14 residues in the CDR3. V shed 6 bases and J 0 bases; nucleotides not matched to a gene: 3. Germline V gene sequence: CDR1 MNHEY, CDR2 SMNVEV (reference sequence). This CDR3 reads CASRLGLASYEQYF. In DNA, the CDR3 is TGTGCCAGCAGATTGGGACTAGCCTCCTACGAGCAGTACTTC.

The chain employs TRBV7-9 and TRBJ1-4, with 10 bases matching TRBD1. With 5 bases clipped from V and 8 bases from J, the junction kept 5 bases outside the gene matches. The CDR3 has 14 residues. Germline V gene data show CDR1 as SEHNR and CDR2 as FQNEAQ (reference sequence). The CDR3 bases are TGTGCCAGCAGCCCCGGGACAGGGGACGAAAAACTGTTTTTT. It yields the protein CASSPGTGDEKLFF.